Listed below are T cell receptor beta chains from one sample, sequenced in a study of cytomegalovirus exposure and HLA in healthy donors. The table came from immunoSEQ multiplex PCR; TCRdb's copy has only in-frame clones and leaves some out. The top ten hold 1.2% to 1.5% of the sample, which has about 130,000 clones, about 75% seen once. The source material was PBMCs. Receptors were obtained from a woman aged 40 to 50 in good health and CMV-seronegative. Both conserved end residues are part of each CDR3. Each record gives: V gene, D gene, clone size, J gene, CDR3 DNA, CDR3 protein. The D gene is left open where the match is weak. Only part of the rows carry a size: once, few, many, or a class if the clone is expanded.

>TRBV11-3|TRBD1|NA|TRBJ1-1
TGTGCCAGCGGACAGGGGGCGTATACTGAAGCTTTCTTT
CASGQGAYTEAFF
>TRBV29-1|NA|NA|TRBJ1-2
TGCAGCGTCCCGCGGGGGCCCGGTGGCTACACCTTC
CSVPRGPGGYTF
>TRBV28|TRBD2|NA|TRBJ2-7
TGTGCCAGCAGGGCACCGGGACTAGTTAGAGGAGGGCAGTACTTC
CASRAPGLVRGGQYF
>TRBV7-9|NA|NA|TRBJ1-2
TGTGCCAGCGGAGACAGCCCCGGCTACACCTTC
CASGDSPGYTF
>TRBV7-2|NA|few|TRBJ1-6
TGTGCCAGCAGCTTTGCAGGGAATTCACCCCTCCACTTT
CASSFAGNSPLHF
>TRBV10-2|NA|NA|TRBJ1-1
TGCGCCAGCAGTGGAATAGCGAGAGATGAAGCTTTCTTT
CASSGIARDEAFF
>TRBV5-1|NA|NA|TRBJ1-4
TGCGCCAGCAGCTACGACAGCGAGGAAAAACTGTTTTTT
CASSYDSEEKLFF
>TRBV5-4|NA|few|TRBJ1-6
TGTGCCAGCAGCTTGTCCGGGGGGGCGTGGAATTCACCCCTCCACTTT
CASSLSGGAWNSPLHF
>TRBV6-5|TRBD2|NA|TRBJ2-5
TGTGCCAGCAGTTCCTGGGCCCCGGGGGGGGAGACCCAGTACTTC
CASSSWAPGGETQYF
>TRBV6-5|NA|NA|TRBJ2-6
TGTGCCAGCAGGAGACAGATCTCTGGGGCCAACGTCCTGACTTTC
CASRRQISGANVLTF
>TRBV7-9|TRBD1|NA|TRBJ1-4
TGTGCCAGCAGCGAACGACAGGGATGGTCGGAAAAACTGTTTTTT
CASSERQGWSEKLFF
>TRBV5-6|NA|NA|TRBJ2-7
TGTGCCAGCAGCTTGCTCCTGAGCTACGAGCAGTACTTC
CASSLLLSYEQYF
>TRBV10-3|TRBD1|few|TRBJ1-3
TGTGCCATTCGTCCCCCCCCAGGGGGGAGTTCTGGAAACACCATATATTTT
CAIRPPPGGSSGNTIYF
>TRBV4-1|NA|few|TRBJ1-3
TGCGCCAGCAGCCAAGATGGATCCCTTTTCCCGCGGCTTGGAAACACCATATATTTT
CASSQDGSLFPRLGNTIYF
>TRBV19|NA|few|TRBJ1-4
TGTGCCAGTAGTAAGACAACAGGTGCAACTAATGAAAAACTGTTTTTT
CASSKTTGATNEKLFF
>TRBV5-1|TRBD2|NA|TRBJ2-7
TGCGCCAGCAGCTTGGCCGCCGAGCCGGGACTAGCCACCTACGAGCAGTACTTC
CASSLAAEPGLATYEQYF
>TRBV5-4|TRBD1|NA|TRBJ1-1
TGTGCCAGCAGCGCCGGACAGGAAATGAACACTGAAGCTTTCTTT
CASSAGQEMNTEAFF
>TRBV6-5|NA|NA|TRBJ2-7
TGTGCCACCTTTTCGGAGCATACCTACGAGCAGTACTTC
CATFSEHTYEQYF
>TRBV25-1|NA|NA|TRBJ1-4
TGTGCCAGCAGTGAATACAGGGCTGCAACTAATGAAAAACTGTTTTTT
CASSEYRAATNEKLFF
>TRBV5-6|TRBD2|NA|TRBJ2-3
TGTGCCAGCAGCTGGCGTACAAGCGGGGGGGCAGATACGCAGTATTTT
CASSWRTSGGADTQYF
>TRBV7-9|NA|NA|TRBJ1-4
TGTGCCAGCAGTACAACAGGAGCGCGGGGCCGGGCTAATGAAAAACTGTTTTTT
CASSTTGARGRANEKLFF
>TRBV5-4|TRBD2|NA|TRBJ2-2
TGTGCCAGCAGCTTCGGGGGGGCGGGGCGTTCAATGGCCGGGGAGCTGTTTTTT
CASSFGGAGRSMAGELFF
>TRBV6-1|NA|few|TRBJ2-7
TGTGCCAGCAGTGAAGCCTCGGAGCTCTACGAGCAGTACTTC
CASSEASELYEQYF
>TRBV9|NA|NA|TRBJ1-1
TGTGCCAGCAGCGCAGTACAGGCCCCGAACACTGAAGCTTTCTTT
CASSAVQAPNTEAFF
>TRBV5-1|NA|NA|TRBJ2-7
TGCGCCAGCAGCTTGGTACGGGTACCCTACGAGCAGTACTTC
CASSLVRVPYEQYF
>TRBV27|NA|NA|TRBJ2-2
TGTGCCAGCAGTTCGGACCGCGGGTTGAGGGAGCTGTTTTTT
CASSSDRGLRELFF
>TRBV7-9|TRBD1|NA|TRBJ1-5
TGTGCCAGCAGCCCCGACAGGGGGTACAATCAGCCCCAGCATTTT
CASSPDRGYNQPQHF
>TRBV5-1|TRBD1|NA|TRBJ1-3
TGCGCCAGCAGCCGGACAGGGGATGGGGGAAACACCATATATTTT
CASSRTGDGGNTIYF
>TRBV28|TRBD1|NA|TRBJ2-3
TGTGCCAGCAGTTTGGGGACAGGAGGGGATTCAGCGTATTTT
CASSLGTGGDSAYF
>TRBV5-4|TRBD2|NA|TRBJ2-3
TGTGCCAGCGGTCCGGGACTAGCGGGGGGGCCGGGCACAGATACGCAGTATTTT
CASGPGLAGGPGTDTQYF
>TRBV7-9|NA|once|TRBJ2-7
TGTGCCAGCAGCTTAGATACCACAGGCCACGAGCAGTACTTC
CASSLDTTGHEQYF
>TRBV4-1|NA|NA|TRBJ1-5
TGCGCCAGCAGCCAAGTCCAGGGAAGTCAGCCCCAGCATTTT
CASSQVQGSQPQHF
>TRBV6-1|NA|NA|TRBJ2-7
TGTGCCAGCAGTGACCAGGGTTACGAGCAGTACTTC
CASSDQGYEQYF
>TRBV6-5|TRBD1|NA|TRBJ2-7
TGTGCCAGCACAAAAACCGGGACAGGGTCCTACGAGCAGTACTTC
CASTKTGTGSYEQYF
>TRBV11-1|NA|few|TRBJ1-5
TGTGCCAGCAGCTTAGAACAAGATCAGCCCCAGCATTTT
CASSLEQDQPQHF
>TRBV18|NA|few|TRBJ1-5
TGTGCCAGCTCACCGGAGTCTCATAGCAATCAGCCCCAGCATTTT
CASSPESHSNQPQHF
>TRBV6-6|NA|NA|TRBJ2-7
TGTGCCAGCAGCGGGTCCGTCCATGTTGGGGCCGGCGAGCAGTACTTC
CASSGSVHVGAGEQYF
>TRBV7-7|NA|NA|TRBJ2-1
TGTGCCAGCAGGGAGAAGACCGGGGCCTACAATGAGCAGTTCTTC
CASREKTGAYNEQFF
>TRBV10-3|NA|NA|TRBJ1-3
TGTGCCATCAGTGACAGGGGAAGTGAGCGAAACACCATATATTTT
CAISDRGSERNTIYF